What follows are 17 T cell receptor beta chains derived from one specimen sequenced in a study of T cells in Graves' hyperthyroidism and ophthalmopathy. RNA transcripts yielded amplified TCR beta CDR3 regions. When the TCR CDR3 underwent first-round RT-PCR, the HTBI primer set was used. MiXCR was run by TCRdb on the multiplex PCR reads, yielding one entry per CDR3 protein. The sample includes roughly 250,000 distinct CDR3 sequences, over 20% seen only once; the top ten take about 60%. The sequenced sample consisted of blood. These receptors were obtained from a young man with Graves' ophthalmopathy.

The J gene is TRBJ2-2, the V gene TRBV18; D not certain. The CDR3 sequence is 16 residues long. Germline V CDR1 and CDR2: KGHSH, LQKENI. The V end was cut by 1 base, the J end by 4 bases, with 13 bases between. In DNA form, the CDR3 reads TGTGCCAGCTCACCACAGGCGTCTGAGTTCACCGGGGAGCTGTTTTTT. Translating gives CASSPQASEFTGELFF.

This rearrangement joins TRBV20-1 to TRBJ1-1, with D tentatively TRBD1 (5 bases). The CDR3 covers 14 residues. The germline gives CDR1 DFQATT, CDR2 SNEGSKA (reference sequence). The CDR3 here is CSLRREGRGTEAFF. The CDR3 DNA reads TGCAGCCTGAGGAGGGAGGGTAGGGGCACTGAAGCTTTCTTT.

The rearrangement joins TRBV15 to TRBJ2-6, with 10 bases fitting TRBD2. CDR1 LNHNV and CDR2 YYDKDF come from the germline V gene (reference sequence). This CDR3 spans 16 amino acids. V shed 3 bases and J 1 base; nucleotides not matched to a gene: 0. DNA for the CDR3: TGTGCCACCAGCAGGACTAGCGGGTCTGGGGCCAACGTCCTGACTTTC. Translated: CATSRTSGSGANVLTF.

This clonotype was observed a single time. The rearrangement joins TRBV28 to TRBJ2-2, with D perhaps matching TRBD1 (6 bases). Trimming left V 7 bases short and J 0 bases short, with 15 bases between. CDR1 and CDR2 (germline): MDHEN, SYDVKM. This CDR3 is built from 16 residues. In DNA, the CDR3 is TGTGCCAGCACCCAAGGGGGTACCACGAACACCGGGGAGCTGTTTTTT. Its protein product is CASTQGGTTNTGELFF.

The chain combines TRBV18 with TRBJ1-6; 8 bases match TRBD1. V was pared by 4 bases and J by 10 bases, with 9 bases of the junction left unmatched. Germline V CDR1 and CDR2: KGHSH, LQKENI. The CDR3 contains 15 residues. Written as DNA, the CDR3 is TGTGCCAGCTCACTGCGACAGGGGTGGAACTCACCCCTCCACTTT. Its translation is CASSLRQGWNSPLHF. The full variable domain, with the rest looked up from reference TRBV18 and TRBJ1-6, is NAGVMQNPRHLVRRRGQEARLRCSPMKGHSHVYWYRQLPEEGLKFMVYLQKENIIDESGMPKERFSAEFPKEGPSILRIQQVVRGDSAAYFCASSLRQGWNSPLHFGNGTRLTVT.

This clonotype has ten or more counts. The chain couples TRBV2 to TRBJ1-1; D might be TRBD1 (6 bases). Trimming pared 5 bases from V and 8 bases from J, leaving 9 bases between. Germline loops: CDR1 SNHLY, CDR2 FYNNEI. This CDR3 is built from 11 residues. The CDR3 DNA reads TGTGCCAGCAGTTTCGACAGGGAAGCTTTCTTT. Protein product: CASSFDREAFF.

The CDR3 DNA reads TGTGCCAGCAGCTCCAGACTAGCGGGACCCCCCTACGAGCAGTACTTC. Its protein product is CASSSRLAGPPYEQYF. This chain uses TRBV5-6 with TRBJ2-7; 11 bases line up with TRBD2. Trimming removed 3 bases from V and 2 bases from J; junction bases left unmatched: 7. The CDR3 length is 16 residues. Per germline, CDR1 SGHDT and CDR2 YYEEEE.

This clonotype was counted between two and nine times. The rearrangement links TRBV12-3 or TRBV12-4 to TRBJ2-7; D may be TRBD1 (6 bases). V was cut by 3 bases and J by 6 bases, with 9 bases left in between. The CDR3 consists of 12 residues. The CDR3 loop is CASSFTGIEQYF. In DNA, the CDR3 is TGTGCCAGCAGTTTCACAGGGATCGAGCAGTACTTC.

This chain joins TRBV7-9 and TRBJ2-3; 9 bases agree with TRBD1. V trimming: 5 bases; J trimming: 3 bases; junction bases outside the gene matches: 9. The V gene's germline CDR1 is SEHNR and CDR2 FQNEAQ (reference sequence). The length of the CDR3 is 16 residues. This CDR3 reads CASSPGTGMDTDTQYF. CDR3 nucleotide sequence: TGTGCCAGCAGCCCGGGGACAGGGATGGATACAGATACGCAGTATTTT.

The rearrangement joins TRBV27 to TRBJ2-5; the match to TRBD1 covers 10 bases. Germline CDR1 reads MNHEY; CDR2 reads SMNVEV (reference sequence). The CDR3 has 15 residues. J was trimmed by 4 bases and V by 3 bases; bases with no gene match: 5. CDR3 DNA sequence: TGTGCCAGCAGTTTTAGACAGGGGGCTGCAGAGACCCAGTACTTC. Protein sequence: CASSFRQGAAETQYF.

With respect to this clonotype: The junction and the germline gene differ at one end; a read error may be behind it. J is TRBJ2-3 and V is TRBV18, with a possible D match to TRBD2 (5 bases). Germline V gene sequence: CDR1 KGHSH, CDR2 LQKENI. This CDR3 region has 15 residues. CDR3 nucleotides: TGTGCCAGCGCACCATCGAGGGTGGGCACAGATACGCAGTATTTT. It yields the protein CASAPSRVGTDTQYF.

In its sample, this clonotype was seen a few times. The genes are TRBV18 and TRBJ2-5; TRBD1 agrees at 7 bases. V lost 3 bases, J lost 2 bases, and 6 bases stayed unmatched. The CDR3 runs to 15 residues. Germline-derived CDR1 and CDR2 are KGHSH and LQKENI. The CDR3 DNA follows: TGTGCCAGCTCACCGCCTTCAGGGGGACAAGAGACCCAGTACTTC. It translates to CASSPPSGGQETQYF.

This rearrangement joins TRBV6-4 to TRBJ2-3; D tentatively fits TRBD1 or TRBD2 (5 bases each). This CDR3 is built from 14 residues. CDR1 is MRHNA and CDR2 is SNTAGT in the germline V gene. V shed 3 bases and J shed 3 bases, with 10 bases lying between them. The CDR3 DNA is TGTGCCAGCAGTGAGGCAGGGAGTACAGATACGCAGTATTTT. Translated: CASSEAGSTDTQYF.

The sample holds a few counts of this clonotype. V is TRBV19 and J is TRBJ2-3, with TRBD1 identical over 8 bases. CDR1 is LNHDA and CDR2 is SQIVND in the germline V gene (reference sequence). This CDR3 is 15 amino acids long. V was clipped by 1 base and J by 4 bases; unmatched bases: 4. CDR3 sequence: CASSIGGQGADTQYF. The CDR3, as DNA: TGTGCCAGTAGTATAGGTGGACAGGGCGCAGATACGCAGTATTTT. The full variable domain, rest sourced from reference TRBV19 and TRBJ2-3, is DGGITQSPKYLFRKEGQNVTLSCEQNLNHDAMYWYRQDPGQGLRLIYYSQIVNDFQKGDIAEGYSVSREKKESFPLTVTSAQKNPTAFYLCASSIGGQGADTQYFGPGTRLTVL.

This chain uses TRBV12-3 or TRBV12-4 with TRBJ2-5, with 8 positions matching TRBD1. The V gene end was trimmed by 6 bases and the J gene end by 1 base; junction bases not matched to a gene: 4. The CDR3 is 14 residues long. CDR3 residues: CASRPGTGQETQYF. The CDR3 coding sequence is TGTGCCAGCAGACCTGGGACAGGCCAAGAGACCCAGTACTTC.

The rearrangement uses TRBV9 and TRBJ2-7, with D possibly being TRBD1 (6 bases). The germline V and J ends were trimmed by 4 bases and 0 bases, with 11 bases remaining between them. Germline-derived CDR1 and CDR2 are SGDLS and YYNGEE. This CDR3 is 14 amino acids long. The CDR3: CASSNGQTSYEQYF. In nucleotides, the CDR3 is TGTGCCAGCAGCAACGGACAGACCTCCTACGAGCAGTACTTC.

In this sample, this clonotype turned up a few times. The CDR3 coding sequence is TGTGCCAGCAGTTTCCAGAGCTCCTACGAGCAGTACTTC. Translated, it gives CASSFQSSYEQYF. The chain joins TRBV6-1 to TRBJ2-7; D call uncertain. CDR1 is MNHNS and CDR2 is SASEGT in the germline V gene. The CDR3 spans 13 residues. V was shortened by 5 bases and J by 0 bases, with 8 bases between the two germline ends.